The T cell receptor beta chain described here comes from a study of shared clonotypes between healthy human individuals. Regarding the study as a whole: The sampled material consisted only of blood, and tissue repertoires are likely to differ.

As for this clone: The antigen is not known.

Clones were sequenced by immunoSEQ multiplex PCR, and TCRdb holds only the in-frame ones, with some missing. In the table there are hundreds of thousands of clones, approximately 77% of which are singletons. Germline loops: CDR1 KGHSH, CDR2 LQKENI. This CDR3 is 14 amino acids long. Unmatched junction bases numbered 4, after V lost 0 bases and J lost 8 bases. This receptor was taken from a woman in her thirties or forties in good health. Some clones in this sample may be carry-over from other donors' samples. The chain has TRBV18 and TRBJ2-1; 7 bases are a match to TRBD2. The sequenced sample consisted of PBMCs. DNA for the CDR3: TGTGCCAGCTCACCACCCATAGCGGGTCATGAGCAGTTCTTC. This sequence encodes CASSPPIAGHEQFF.